Given below is one T cell receptor beta chain in context. Its specificity is unknown. This entry comes from a study of T cells expressing NK-cell markers. Across the whole study: Repertoire data for TCR beta were derived from sorted T cells (CD3+CD56+NKG2C+, CD3+CD56+NKG2C- and CD3+CD56-NKG2C+). Eight donors were sequenced, of whom seven were HCMV-seropositive, while the remaining one was HCMV-seronegative. General study findings and limits: Six or seven donors carried dominant NKG2C+ clonotypes that made up about 1.0-7.0% of their CD8+ T cells.

The CDR3 is made up of 20 amino acids. CDR1 is SGHAT, CDR2 FQNNGV, per germline. 5'RACE template switching with UMIs generated TCR beta cDNA. Using the 5' RACE reads, TCRdb records one entry per CDR3 protein without DNA. The sample data list 400,000 to 450,000 distinct CDR3 sequences. This clonotype was sampled from a woman aged 18 to 75 in good health. This chain joins TRBV11-2 and TRBJ2-1; the TCRdb call, TRBD2, lacks DNA for checking. Material for sequencing was blood T cells: a sorted CD56 or NKG2C T cell subset, CD4+ or CD8+ T cells, or bulk PBMC T cells (not recorded which). This chain's CDR3 is CASSLVGGSGRARVYNEQFF.